The 13 T cell receptor beta chains below were found in one sample sequenced in a study of beta chain features in type 1 diabetes. Findings and limits, study-wide: Within each of all four CD4+ subsets, Type 1 diabetes patients had TCRB CDR3s that were moderately but significantly shorter.

The antigens for these receptors are not known. Of the isolated RNA, all was reverse transcribed, and so the sequenced material was expressed TCRB transcripts. Using immunoSEQ multiplex PCR, the repertoire was profiled, and TCRdb retains in-frame clones only, with some absent. Of 200,000 to 300,000 clones in the sample, about 15% were seen once. Sequencing used naive CD4+ T cells from blood. All receptors derive from a man aged 25 to 40 with type 1 diabetes.

The V gene is TRBV14, the J gene TRBJ1-2; 10 bases are a match to TRBD1. V lost 0 bases to trimming and J lost 6 bases; unmatched junction nucleotides: 7. The CDR3 has 16 amino acids. CDR1 and CDR2 (germline): SGHDN, FVKESK. The CDR3 DNA reads as TGTGCCAGCAGCCAAGACCCCTGGACAGGGGGAGATGGCTACACCTTC. Translating it yields CASSQDPWTGGDGYTF.

This clone was seen more than once but under ten times. The V call is TRBV7-9, the J call TRBJ2-7, with D perhaps matching TRBD1 (5 bases). V lost 5 bases and J lost 2, with 13 bases in between. CDR3 length: 14 amino acids. Germline-derived CDR1 and CDR2 are SEHNR and FQNEAQ (reference sequence). The CDR3 spells CASSESQGPYEQYF. The DNA of the CDR3 is TGTGCCAGCAGCGAGTCCCAGGGCCCCTACGAGCAGTACTTC.

The chain combines TRBV30 with TRBJ1-2; 8 bases are shared with TRBD1. This CDR3 region has 15 residues. V lost 0 bases and J lost 10; bases outside the gene matches: 13. The germline V gene has CDR1 GTSNPN and CDR2 SVGIG (reference sequence). CDR3 protein: CAWSVRAGTGRVYTF. The CDR3 DNA is TGTGCCTGGAGTGTACGGGCCGGGACAGGTCGAGTCTACACCTTC.

The chain links TRBV7-2 to TRBJ2-1, with a possible D match to TRBD2 (5 bases). This CDR3 is 14 amino acids long. Germline assignment: CDR1 SGHTA and CDR2 FQGNSA. V was trimmed by 5 bases and J by 4 bases, leaving 12 bases between them. CDR3 sequence: CASSPRADYNEQFF. CDR3 nucleotide sequence: TGTGCCAGCAGCCCGCGAGCGGATTACAATGAGCAGTTCTTC.

The gene calls are TRBV11-3 and TRBJ2-2; a possible D gene is TRBD2 (6 bases). Looked up from germline, CDR1 is SGHNT and CDR2 is YENEEA. V lost 1 base and J lost 3, with 18 bases in between. This CDR3 spans 18 amino acids. CDR3 sequence reads: CASSLGRVGHLDTGELFF. The CDR3, as DNA: TGTGCCAGCAGCTTAGGGAGGGTTGGACACCTTGACACCGGGGAGCTGTTTTTT.

This clone was seen a handful of times. The V and J genes are TRBV19 and TRBJ2-2; 10 nucleotides align to TRBD1. Trimming at V came to 2 bases and at J to 7 bases, leaving 10 bases not matched to a gene. The CDR3 contains 17 residues. CDR1 is LNHDA and CDR2 is SQIVND in the germline V gene (reference sequence). CDR3 DNA: TGTGCCAGTAGTATAACCCTCGGGACAGGGGTCCTCGGGGAGCTGTTTTTT. Protein sequence: CASSITLGTGVLGELFF.

J is TRBJ1-2 and V is TRBV5-1, with 8 positions matching TRBD1. From germline, CDR1 is SGHRS and CDR2 YFSETQ. V was pared by 4 bases and J by 0 bases, with 23 bases of the junction left unmatched. The CDR3 spans 21 residues. The CDR3 protein is CASSERQGIGGAGEANYGYTF. CDR3 in DNA: TGCGCCAGCAGCGAAAGACAGGGGATAGGTGGTGCTGGTGAAGCTAACTATGGCTACACCTTC.

The rearrangement joins TRBV6-1 to TRBJ1-2; a possible D gene is TRBD1 (5 bases). Trimming removed 5 bases at V and 4 bases at J, with 14 bases between. Germline values: CDR1 MNHNS, CDR2 SASEGT. The CDR3 covers 14 residues. The CDR3 DNA reads TGTGCCAGCAGTTCCCCAGGGTTGGGCTATGGCTACACCTTC. It encodes CASSSPGLGYGYTF.

This clone showed up just a few times. The genes are TRBV9 and TRBJ2-5; 14 bases fit TRBD2. The J call is doubtful: the DNA matches TRBJ2-7 better. The CDR3 consists of 16 residues. Germline V gene sequence: CDR1 SGDLS, CDR2 YYNGEE. The CDR3 region has the DNA TGTGCCAGCAGCGAGGGGACTAGCGGGGGACTCTACGAGCAGTACTTC. Its translation is CASSEGTSGGLYEQYF.

The chain recombines TRBV14 with TRBJ2-3; a possible D gene is TRBD2 (6 bases). The V end was cut by 6 bases, the J end by 2 bases, with 9 bases between. From germline, CDR1 is SGHDN and CDR2 FVKESK. This CDR3 is built from 13 residues. The CDR3 loop is CASSSGLTDTQYF. The CDR3 DNA sequence: TGTGCCAGCAGTTCGGGACTCACAGATACGCAGTATTTT. The variable domain in full, completed from reference TRBV14 and TRBJ2-3, reads EAGVTQFPSHSVIEKGQTVTLRCDPISGHDNLYWYRRVMGKEIKFLLHFVKESKQDESGMPNNRFLAERTGGTYSTLKVQPAELEDSGVYFCASSSGLTDTQYFGPGTRLTVL.

The chain recombines TRBV5-6 with TRBJ1-1, with 7 bases aligning to TRBD1. Trimming at V came to 0 bases and at J to 8 bases, leaving 10 bases not matched to a gene. Looked up from germline, CDR1 is SGHDT and CDR2 is YYEEEE. The CDR3 contains 15 residues. The CDR3 spells CASSLADRRGLEAFF. CDR3 DNA sequence: TGTGCCAGCAGCTTGGCGGACAGGCGGGGTCTCGAAGCTTTCTTT.

This clone has more than one count but fewer than ten. The chain links TRBV6-5 to TRBJ1-5; tentatively, D is TRBD1 (6 bases). The CDR3 loop spans 16 amino acids. The germline V gene encodes CDR1 MNHEY and CDR2 SVGAGI. The V end lost 0 bases, the J end lost 8 bases, and 17 bases lay between the germline ends. CDR3 protein: CASSYSRTVLGEPQHF. CDR3 bases: TGTGCCAGCAGTTACTCCCGGACAGTTCTGGGGGAGCCCCAGCATTTT.

A few counts support this clone. The genes are TRBV29-1 and TRBJ2-5; D perhaps matches TRBD2 (5 bases). V lost 6 bases and J lost 7, with 18 bases in between. Germline assignment: CDR1 SQVTM and CDR2 ANQGSEA. This CDR3 has 13 residues. The CDR3 sequence: CSVEWSHRGTQYF. Written as DNA, the CDR3 is TGCAGCGTCGAGTGGAGCCATCGGGGGACCCAGTACTTC.